This passage covers 8 T cell receptor beta chains from one sample sequenced in a study of read filtering for tumor transcriptome and immune sequencing. From roughly 390 ng of RNA, a library with molecular barcoded alpha/delta and beta/gamma adaptors was made. In TCRdb, the reads were re-called with MiXCR into one record per CDR3 protein. Of tens of thousands of distinct CDR3 sequences in the sample, roughly 12% were seen once. Sequenced: a population of CD138-negative cells sorted from bone marrow. Receptor source: a donor aged 40 or over with multiple myeloma.

There are many counts of this clonotype. The chain combines TRBV28 with TRBJ2-5, with 12 bases matching TRBD2. The CDR3 runs to 15 residues. Looked up from germline, CDR1 is MDHEN and CDR2 is SYDVKM. Trimming cost V 6 bases and J 5 bases; bases outside gene matches: 7. The CDR3 spells CASSSSGRAGETQYF. The CDR3, as DNA: TGTGCCAGCAGCTCTAGCGGGAGGGCCGGGGAGACCCAGTACTTC.

This clonotype showed up many times. J is TRBJ2-1 and V is TRBV6-1; no clear D. CDR3 length: 12 residues. Germline V gene lookup returns CDR1 MNHNS and CDR2 SASEGT. Trimming left V 1 base short and J 9 bases short, with 7 bases between. Written as DNA, the CDR3 is TGTGCCAGCAGTGAAGTCCAAATTGAGCAGTTCTTC. Translated, it gives CASSEVQIEQFF.

This clonotype was recorded at least ten times. The chain employs TRBV29-1 and TRBJ2-5; D is uncertain. The CDR3 loop spans 12 amino acids. CDR1 is SQVTM, CDR2 ANQGSEA, per germline. Trimming took off 5 bases at V and 4 bases at J, with 11 bases between the two ends. In DNA form, the CDR3 reads TGCAGCGTTATAGGGATTGGAGAGACCCAGTACTTC. Translation: CSVIGIGETQYF.

This clonotype was recorded many times. The rearrangement links TRBV20-1 to TRBJ2-7; the D gene is possibly TRBD1 (6 bases). CDR1 DFQATT and CDR2 SNEGSKA come from the germline V gene (reference sequence). With 7 bases removed from V and 4 bases from J, the gap between germline ends came to 17 bases. The CDR3 is made up of 13 amino acids. The CDR3 nucleotides read TGCAGTGTAGAAGAAGGGGGACGGTACGAGCAGTACTTC. Its translation: CSVEEGGRYEQYF.

In its sample, this clonotype was seen many times. The chain has TRBV6-5 and TRBJ2-3; D unclear. V was pared by 6 bases and J by 0 bases, with 10 bases between. The CDR3 sequence is 14 residues long. The germline V gene encodes CDR1 MNHEY and CDR2 SVGAGI. CDR3 DNA sequence: TGTGCCAGCAGGGACGTCGCTAGCACAGATACGCAGTATTTT. This gives the protein CASRDVASTDTQYF.

At least ten counts were recorded for this clonotype. The chain uses TRBV7-2 and TRBJ2-7, with TRBD1 identical over 8 bases. The junction had 6 bases not matched to a gene; V was cut back by 4 bases and J by 4 bases. The CDR3 spans 14 residues. The germline V gene has CDR1 SGHTA and CDR2 FQGNSA. The CDR3 DNA is TGTGCCAGCAGCTCTTCAGGGGGCGGATACGAGCAGTACTTC. Its translation is CASSSSGGGYEQYF.

The sample holds many counts of this clonotype. This rearrangement joins TRBV6-2 or TRBV6-3 to TRBJ1-5; D call uncertain. The V end was cut by 4 bases, the J end by 0 bases, with 4 bases between. The CDR3 covers 13 residues. CDR1 is MNHEY, CDR2 SVGEGT, per germline. The CDR3 loop reads CASSSSSNQPQHF. As DNA, the CDR3 is TGTGCCAGCAGTTCCAGTAGCAATCAGCCCCAGCATTTT.

As to this clonotype: A single base separates this from a much larger clone, so it may be a read error. This chain links TRBV5-1 with TRBJ2-7; D is undetermined. Trimming stripped 1 base from V and 7 bases from J, with 6 bases between. The CDR3 length is 11 residues. The germline V gene has CDR1 SGHRS and CDR2 YFSETQ. This chain's CDR3 is CASSLNREQYF. The CDR3 DNA follows: TGCGCCAGCAGCTTGAATCGGGAGCAGTACTTC.